Shown below are 25 T cell receptor beta chains from a single sample sequenced in a study of blood T cell repertoires in COVID-19. Sequencing used immunoSEQ multiplex PCR; TCRdb keeps in-frame clones, though not all of them. Of about 140,000 clones detected, about 85% appear once; the ten largest clones hold 2.5%. Material for sequencing was peripheral blood. These receptors were obtained from a human donor with COVID-19, enrolled during active disease. The donor label of this sample is uncertain.

The chain employs TRBV11-3 and TRBJ2-7; maybe TRBD1 (6 bases). Germline values: CDR1 SGHNT, CDR2 YENEEA. Trimming stripped 5 bases from V and 2 bases from J, with 10 bases between. The CDR3 loop spans 13 amino acids. This CDR3 is CASSPTGTYEQYF. CDR3 bases: TGTGCCAGCAGCCCGACAGGAACCTACGAGCAGTACTTC.

The chain carries TRBV11-2 and TRBJ2-1; a possible D gene is TRBD2 (5 bases). CDR1 and CDR2 from the germline V gene are SGHAT and FQNNGV. V shed 6 bases and J shed 7 bases, with 16 bases lying between them. CDR3 length: 14 residues. The CDR3 is CASRTGLDGNEQFF. CDR3 sequence (DNA): TGTGCCAGCAGGACCGGACTGGATGGAAATGAGCAGTTCTTC. Looking up the rest from reference TRBV11-2 and TRBJ2-1 gives the full variable domain: EAGVAQSPRYKIIEKRQSVAFWCNPISGHATLYWYQQILGQGPKLLIQFQNNGVVDDSQLPKDRFSAERLKGVDSTLKIQPAKLEDSAVYLCASRTGLDGNEQFFGPGTRLTVL.

The V and J genes are TRBV5-1 and TRBJ2-7; no clear D. Germline assignment: CDR1 SGHRS and CDR2 YFSETQ. The CDR3 covers 17 residues. The ends were cut back, 4 bases at V and 4 bases at J, with 24 bases in the middle. CDR3 coding DNA: TGCGCCAGCAGCCTAGAGTCAGTCTCTACCTTCCCGTACGAGCAGTACTTC. Translation: CASSLESVSTFPYEQYF.

The V gene is TRBV2, the J gene TRBJ2-7; 8 bases align to TRBD1. Germline assignment: CDR1 SNHLY and CDR2 FYNNEI. The CDR3 runs to 15 residues. The trim removed 6 bases at V and 9 bases at J, leaving 16 bases unmatched. The CDR3 DNA reads TGTGCCAGCAGCCCCTCCCTGGGACAGGCTACGAGGCAGTACTTC. Translated, it gives CASSPSLGQATRQYF.

This clone has just one count. The rearrangement links TRBV10-1 to TRBJ2-5; weak D call: TRBD1 (5 bases). CDR3 length: 12 residues. The V gene's germline CDR1 is WNHNN and CDR2 SYGVQD (reference sequence). V lost 8 bases and J 5 bases, leaving 12 bases between the germline ends. The CDR3 reads CASGQPGETQYF. CDR3 DNA sequence: TGCGCCAGCGGACAACCTGGGGAGACCCAGTACTTC.

V usage is TRBV12-3 or TRBV12-4 and J usage is TRBJ1-5, with 8 bases matching TRBD1. The CDR3 spans 13 residues. Losses at the gene ends were 5 bases for V and 6 bases for J; bases not matched to a gene: 3. The CDR3 nucleotides read TGTGCCAGCAGTCCCGGGACAGGTCAGCCCCAGCATTTT. Translation: CASSPGTGQPQHF.

V gene TRBV9 combines with J gene TRBJ1-2, with D possibly being TRBD1 (6 bases). The CDR3 contains 17 residues. Germline-derived CDR1 and CDR2 are SGDLS and YYNGEE. Trimming removed 1 base from V and 7 bases from J, with 23 bases in between. Here the CDR3 DNA reads TGTGCCAGCAGCGTAAATCCGTCTGGGGGCGCGAATTTTGGCTACACCTTC. This translates into CASSVNPSGGANFGYTF.

This clone has a handful of counts. V gene TRBV28 combines with J gene TRBJ1-3; 7 bases match TRBD1. The germline CDR1 and CDR2 sequences are MDHEN and SYDVKM. The CDR3 has 16 amino acids. V dropped 7 bases and J dropped 1; count of bases not matched to a gene: 10. The CDR3 reads CASTGPGGRSGNTIYF. CDR3 nucleotides: TGTGCCAGCACTGGCCCAGGGGGGAGGTCTGGAAACACCATATATTTT.

J is TRBJ2-1 and V is TRBV30; D unclear. There are 12 residues in the CDR3. Looked up from germline, CDR1 is GTSNPN and CDR2 is SVGIG (reference sequence). Deletions cut 5 bases from V and 3 bases from J, with 8 bases between. The CDR3, as DNA: TGTGCCTGGGCAGAAGTCTACAATGAGCAGTTCTTC. It specifies CAWAEVYNEQFF.

The CDR3 bases are TGCGCCAGCAGTCGGGGGACAGGGGGCAGTACTAATGAAAAACTGTTTTTT. Residues: CASSRGTGGSTNEKLFF. The chain combines TRBV5-1 with TRBJ1-4; 12 positions agree with TRBD1. The CDR3 runs to 17 residues. Germline assignment: CDR1 SGHRS and CDR2 YFSETQ. V was clipped by 5 bases and J by 2 bases; unmatched bases: 7.

This clone was recorded a few times. The chain combines TRBV5-1 with TRBJ2-5; the D gene is possibly TRBD2 (6 bases). Germline CDR1 and CDR2: SGHRS and YFSETQ. This CDR3 spans 14 amino acids. Trimming took 4 bases from V and 2 from J, leaving 12 bases between them. The CDR3 DNA sequence: TGCGCCAGCAGCCCGGGACTCTTTCAAGAGACCCAGTACTTC. It translates to CASSPGLFQETQYF.

With regard to this clone: Other DNA sequences of this sample code for an identical CDR3. This chain connects TRBV5-4 to TRBJ2-5, with TRBD2 identical over 8 bases. This CDR3 is built from 13 residues. Germline-derived CDR1 and CDR2 are SGHNT and YYREEE (reference sequence). Germline trimming cut 2 bases from V and 5 bases from J; bases unmatched to any gene: 2. CDR3 region: CASSFRGGETQYF. The CDR3 DNA reads as TGTGCCAGCAGCTTTCGCGGGGGGGAGACCCAGTACTTC.

The chain couples TRBV5-1 to TRBJ2-2, with D unclear. Trimming took off 2 bases at V and 5 bases at J, with 7 bases between the two ends. The V gene's germline CDR1 is SGHRS and CDR2 YFSETQ. This CDR3 is built from 13 residues. The CDR3: CASSFMETGELFF. The CDR3 coding sequence is TGCGCCAGCAGCTTCATGGAGACCGGGGAGCTGTTTTTT.

The genes are TRBV7-2 and TRBJ1-1; no clear D. Trimming took 4 bases from V and 2 from J, leaving 8 bases between them. Per germline, CDR1 SGHTA and CDR2 FQGNSA. The CDR3 extends over 13 amino acids. DNA of the CDR3: TGTGCCAGCAGCTCCCGACATAACACTGAAGCTTTCTTT. It encodes CASSSRHNTEAFF.

The chain has TRBV14 and TRBJ2-5; tentatively, D is TRBD2 (5 bases). The V gene lost 5 bases and the J gene lost 5 bases, with 15 bases spanning the gap. Germline CDR1 and CDR2: SGHDN and FVKESK. CDR3 length: 14 residues. The CDR3 region has the DNA TGTGCCAGCAGCAACCGGGTCGGCGGGGAGACCCAGTACTTC. The encoded protein is CASSNRVGGETQYF.

The gene calls are TRBV27 and TRBJ2-7; 11 bases align to TRBD1. This CDR3 is 16 amino acids long. CDR1 MNHEY and CDR2 SMNVEV come from the germline V gene (reference sequence). J was trimmed by 6 bases and V by 2 bases; bases with no gene match: 9. CDR3 region: CASSLVGTGGKGEQYF. The CDR3 bases are TGTGCCAGCAGTTTAGTTGGGACAGGGGGAAAGGGCGAGCAGTACTTC.

The genes are TRBV7-3 and TRBJ2-3, with D possibly matching TRBD2 (6 bases). There are 16 residues in the CDR3. CDR1 SGHTA and CDR2 FQGTGA come from the germline V gene. Trimming shortened V by 4 bases and J by 0 bases, and 14 bases separated the two germline ends. This chain's CDR3 is CASSSGTLGSTDTQYF. CDR3 nucleotides: TGTGCCAGCAGCTCCGGGACTCTGGGTAGCACAGATACGCAGTATTTT.

The V and J genes are TRBV5-1 and TRBJ1-1; no reliable D call. Germline values: CDR1 SGHRS, CDR2 YFSETQ. V gave up 4 bases and J gave up 1 base, with 14 bases separating them. CDR3 length equals 15 residues. The CDR3 nucleotides are TGCGCCAGCAGCCCATTTGGACTAGGGAACACTGAAGCTTTCTTT. Amino acid sequence: CASSPFGLGNTEAFF.

The J gene is TRBJ1-4, the V gene TRBV2; TRBD1 matches at 7 bases. After removal of 7 bases from V and 8 bases from J, the junction contained 7 bases not matched to a gene. CDR3 length: 13 amino acids. Germline lookup yields CDR1 SNHLY and CDR2 FYNNEI. CDR3 protein: CASTIDRAEKLFF. Written as DNA, the CDR3 is TGTGCCAGCACGATTGACAGGGCGGAAAAACTGTTTTTT.

The chain joins TRBV27 to TRBJ2-2; possibly TRBD2 for D (6 bases). Germline assignment: CDR1 MNHEY and CDR2 SMNVEV (reference sequence). This CDR3 is 17 amino acids long. V lost 1 base, J lost 3 bases, and 15 bases lay in between. CDR3 nucleotides: TGTGCCAGCAGTTTATGGGCAGGCGGGATGGACACCGGGGAGCTGTTTTTT. Its protein product is CASSLWAGGMDTGELFF.

The rearrangement joins TRBV18 to TRBJ2-7; perhaps TRBD1 as D (6 bases). Trimming shortened V by 4 bases and J by 0 bases, and 10 bases separated the two germline ends. Germline-derived CDR1 and CDR2 are KGHSH and LQKENI. The CDR3 contains 14 residues. CDR3 in DNA: TGTGCCAGCTCACAGGGGGAAGACTCCTACGAGCAGTACTTC. The encoded protein is CASSQGEDSYEQYF.

The chain joins TRBV3-1 (or the pseudogene TRBV3-2) to TRBJ2-5; tentatively, D is TRBD2 (5 bases). Trimming shortened V by 0 bases and J by 7 bases, and 15 bases separated the two germline ends. The germline V gene encodes CDR1 LGHDT and CDR2 YNNKEL (reference sequence). The CDR3 runs to 15 residues. CDR3 bases: TGTGCCAGCAGCCAAGACCAGCTAGCCCCTGGGACCCAGTACTTC. This translates into CASSQDQLAPGTQYF.

This clone has only a few counts. The chain joins TRBV28 to TRBJ2-5; D is ambiguous. The V end lost 3 bases, the J end lost 5 bases, and 4 bases lay between the germline ends. The CDR3 has 11 amino acids. From germline, CDR1 is MDHEN and CDR2 SYDVKM. This CDR3 is CASSLRETQYF. The CDR3 bases are TGTGCCAGCAGTTTGCGGGAGACCCAGTACTTC.

The rearrangement uses TRBV30 and TRBJ2-7; possible D gene TRBD2, 6 bases. CDR1 is GTSNPN, CDR2 SVGIG, per germline (reference sequence). This CDR3 is 14 amino acids long. Trimming removed 2 bases from V and 5 bases from J, with 16 bases in between. The CDR3: CAWSSGVPPHEQYF. For the CDR3, the DNA is TGTGCCTGGAGTTCGGGGGTCCCTCCCCACGAGCAGTACTTC.

V is TRBV7-9 and J is TRBJ2-1; 11 positions match TRBD2. Per the germline V gene, CDR1 is SEHNR and CDR2 is FQNEAQ (reference sequence). The J segment lost 8 bases and the V segment lost 5 bases, leaving 2 bases of the junction unmatched. This CDR3 has 13 residues. Here the CDR3 DNA reads TGTGCCAGCAGCGGACTAGCGGGTGATGAGCAGTTCTTC. It yields the protein CASSGLAGDEQFF.